The 7 T cell receptor beta chains below come from one sample, sequenced in a study of blood T cell repertoires in COVID-19. The table came from immunoSEQ multiplex PCR; TCRdb's copy has only in-frame clones and leaves some out. The table has 55,000 to 65,000 clones, roughly 90% seen once. Sequenced material: peripheral blood. All receptors come from a woman aged 80 or older with active COVID-19.

The rearrangement joins TRBV27 to TRBJ1-1, with D unresolved. The CDR3 consists of 12 residues. V lost 4 bases and J 0 bases, leaving 3 bases between the germline ends. From germline, CDR1 is MNHEY and CDR2 SMNVEV (reference sequence). CDR3 nucleotides: TGTGCCAGCAGTTCTGTGAACACTGAAGCTTTCTTT. This gives the protein CASSSVNTEAFF.

This clone has only a few counts. The chain has TRBV3-1 (or the pseudogene TRBV3-2) and TRBJ2-1; 9 bases agree with TRBD2. Unmatched junction bases numbered 8, after V lost 5 bases and J lost 6 bases. CDR1 and CDR2 (germline): LGHDT, YNNKEL (reference sequence). The CDR3 consists of 15 residues. The CDR3 protein is CASSKPRTSANEQFF. CDR3 DNA sequence: TGTGCCAGCAGCAAACCTCGGACTAGCGCCAATGAGCAGTTCTTC.

This chain uses TRBV19 with TRBJ1-3, with 9 bases identical to TRBD1. V lost 3 bases, J lost 2 bases, and 8 bases stayed unmatched. This CDR3 region has 17 residues. CDR1 is LNHDA and CDR2 is SQIVND in the germline V gene (reference sequence). The CDR3: CASSIGQGFTPGNTIYF. CDR3 sequence (DNA): TGTGCCAGTAGTATTGGACAGGGGTTCACTCCTGGAAACACCATATATTTT. Full variable domain (missing parts from reference TRBV19 and TRBJ1-3): DGGITQSPKYLFRKEGQNVTLSCEQNLNHDAMYWYRQDPGQGLRLIYYSQIVNDFQKGDIAEGYSVSREKKESFPLTVTSAQKNPTAFYLCASSIGQGFTPGNTIYFGEGSWLTVV.

V is TRBV7-2 and J is TRBJ1-1; D call uncertain. The CDR3 spans 16 residues. Deletions cut 6 bases from V and 6 bases from J, with 23 bases between. Germline values: CDR1 SGHTA, CDR2 FQGNSA. The CDR3 protein is CASRVSRSGSISEAFF. Written as DNA, the CDR3 is TGTGCCAGCAGAGTGTCGAGGTCGGGTTCCATATCTGAAGCTTTCTTT.

This chain uses TRBV6-5 with TRBJ1-1, with TRBD1 identical over 9 bases. The CDR3 is 14 amino acids. The germline V gene encodes CDR1 MNHEY and CDR2 SVGAGI. After removal of 3 bases from V and 3 bases from J, the junction contained 2 bases not matched to a gene. CDR3 in DNA: TGTGCCAGCAGTTATAGGGACAGGGACACTGAAGCTTTCTTT. This gives the protein CASSYRDRDTEAFF.

The chain has TRBV24-1 and TRBJ2-1; the match to TRBD1 covers 9 bases. Germline trimming cut 6 bases from V and 3 bases from J; bases unmatched to any gene: 8. Germline V CDR1 and CDR2: KGHDR, SFDVKD. This CDR3 contains 16 residues. The CDR3 DNA reads as TGTGCCACCAGTAAGCCGGGACAGGGCATCTACAATGAGCAGTTCTTC. The encoded protein is CATSKPGQGIYNEQFF.

The chain combines TRBV9 with TRBJ2-2, with TRBD2 matching over 9 bases. Germline CDR1 reads SGDLS; CDR2 reads YYNGEE. There are 18 residues in the CDR3. The trim removed 0 bases at V and 5 bases at J, leaving 11 bases unmatched. The CDR3 is CASSVDWGGLAKTGELFF. The DNA of the CDR3 is TGTGCCAGCAGCGTAGATTGGGGGGGACTAGCCAAGACCGGGGAGCTGTTTTTT.